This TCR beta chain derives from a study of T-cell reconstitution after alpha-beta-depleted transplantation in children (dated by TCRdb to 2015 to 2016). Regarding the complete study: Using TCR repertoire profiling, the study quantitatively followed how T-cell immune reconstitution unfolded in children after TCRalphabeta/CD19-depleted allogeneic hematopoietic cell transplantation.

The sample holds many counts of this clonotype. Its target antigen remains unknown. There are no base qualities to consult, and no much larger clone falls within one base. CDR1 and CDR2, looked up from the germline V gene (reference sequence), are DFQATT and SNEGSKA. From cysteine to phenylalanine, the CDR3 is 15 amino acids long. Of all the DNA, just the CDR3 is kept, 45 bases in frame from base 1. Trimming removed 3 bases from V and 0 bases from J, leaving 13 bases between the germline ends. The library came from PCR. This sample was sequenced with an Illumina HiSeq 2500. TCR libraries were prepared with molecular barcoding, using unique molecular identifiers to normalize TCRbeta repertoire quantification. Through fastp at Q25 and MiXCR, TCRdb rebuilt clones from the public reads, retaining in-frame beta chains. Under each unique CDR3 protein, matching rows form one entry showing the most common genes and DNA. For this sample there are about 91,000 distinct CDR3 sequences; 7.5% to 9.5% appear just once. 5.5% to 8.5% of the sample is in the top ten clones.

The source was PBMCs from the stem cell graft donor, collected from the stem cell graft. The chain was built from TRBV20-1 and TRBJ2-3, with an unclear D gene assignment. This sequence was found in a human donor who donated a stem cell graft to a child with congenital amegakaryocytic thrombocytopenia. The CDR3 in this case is CSARRPWPSTDTQYF. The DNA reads TGCAGTGCTAGGCGGCCGTGGCCTAGCACAGATACGCAGTATTTT.